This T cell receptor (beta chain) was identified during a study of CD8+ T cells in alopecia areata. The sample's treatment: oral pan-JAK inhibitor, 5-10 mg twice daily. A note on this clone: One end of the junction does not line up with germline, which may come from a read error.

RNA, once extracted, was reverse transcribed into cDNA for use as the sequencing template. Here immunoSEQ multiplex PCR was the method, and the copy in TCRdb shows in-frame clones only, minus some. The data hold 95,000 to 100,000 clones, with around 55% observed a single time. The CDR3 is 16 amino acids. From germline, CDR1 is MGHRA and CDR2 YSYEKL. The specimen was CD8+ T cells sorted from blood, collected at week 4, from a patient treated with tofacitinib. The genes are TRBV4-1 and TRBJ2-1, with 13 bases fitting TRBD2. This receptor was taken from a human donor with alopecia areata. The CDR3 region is CASSLGLAGDYNEQFF. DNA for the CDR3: TGTGCCAGCAGCCTCGGACTAGCGGGGGACTACAATGAGCAGTTCTTC.